This T cell receptor beta chain was observed in a study of naive and memory T cell subsets. Alpha and beta libraries were amplified separately from the second PCR onward. Four subsets defined by CD45RA and CD27 were sorted after CD3, CD4, CD8 and live/dead staining. Germline V gene sequence: CDR1 DFQATT, CDR2 SNEGSKA (reference sequence). The V gene end was trimmed by 4 bases and the J gene end by 6 bases; junction bases not matched to a gene: 8. CDR3 length equals 14 residues. Two oligonucleotides, mixed equimolar, formed the beta constant-region primer covering TRBC1 and TRBC2. TCRdb re-derived calls from the UMI-ligation and nested PCR reads in MiXCR, one entry per CDR3 protein. This table holds around 27,000 distinct CDR3 sequences, about 10% found once.

The chain employs TRBV20-1 and TRBJ2-3; 9 nucleotides align to TRBD1. Input material: effector memory CD4+ T cells from blood. The subset is: effector memory, CD45RA- CD27-. The sequence was collected from a human donor in good health. CDR3 nucleotide sequence: TGCAGTGCTACCGGGACAGGGTTTGTGGATACGCAGTATTTT. Protein product: CSATGTGFVDTQYF.